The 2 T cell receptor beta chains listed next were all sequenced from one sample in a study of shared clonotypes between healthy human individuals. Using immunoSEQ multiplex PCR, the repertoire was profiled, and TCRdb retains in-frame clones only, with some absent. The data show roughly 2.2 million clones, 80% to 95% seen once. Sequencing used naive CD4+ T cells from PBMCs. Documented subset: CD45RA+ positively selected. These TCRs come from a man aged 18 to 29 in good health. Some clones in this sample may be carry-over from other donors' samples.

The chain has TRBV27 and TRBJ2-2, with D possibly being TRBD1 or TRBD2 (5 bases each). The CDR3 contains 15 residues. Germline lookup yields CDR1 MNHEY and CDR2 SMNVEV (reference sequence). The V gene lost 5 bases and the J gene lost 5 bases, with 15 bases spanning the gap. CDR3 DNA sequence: TGTGCCAGCAGTCACCCTCGGGGACGAACCGGGGAGCTGTTTTTT. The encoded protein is CASSHPRGRTGELFF.

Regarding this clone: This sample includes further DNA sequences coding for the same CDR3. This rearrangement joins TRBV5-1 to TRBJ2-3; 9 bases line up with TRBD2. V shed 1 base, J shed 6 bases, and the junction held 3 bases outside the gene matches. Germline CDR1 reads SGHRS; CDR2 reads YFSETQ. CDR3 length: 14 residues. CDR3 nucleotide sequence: TGCGCCAGCAGCTTGTCGGCGGGAGGGGATACGCAGTATTTT. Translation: CASSLSAGGDTQYF. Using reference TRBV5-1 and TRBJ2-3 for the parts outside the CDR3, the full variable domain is KAGVTQTPRYLIKTRGQQVTLSCSPISGHRSVSWYQQTPGQGLQFLFEYFSETQRNKGNFPGRFSGRQFSNSRSEMNVSTLELGDSALYLCASSLSAGGDTQYFGPGTRLTVL.